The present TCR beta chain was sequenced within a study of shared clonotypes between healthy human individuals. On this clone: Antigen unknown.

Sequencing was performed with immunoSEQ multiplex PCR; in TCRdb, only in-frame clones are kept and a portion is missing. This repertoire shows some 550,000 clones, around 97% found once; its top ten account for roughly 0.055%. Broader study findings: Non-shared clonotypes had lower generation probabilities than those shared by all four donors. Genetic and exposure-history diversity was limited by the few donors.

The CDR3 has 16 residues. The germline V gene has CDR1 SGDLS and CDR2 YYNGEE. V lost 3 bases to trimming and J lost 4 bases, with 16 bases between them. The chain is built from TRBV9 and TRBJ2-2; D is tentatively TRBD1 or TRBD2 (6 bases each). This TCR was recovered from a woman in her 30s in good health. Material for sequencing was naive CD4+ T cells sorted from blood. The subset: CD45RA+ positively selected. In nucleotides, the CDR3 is TGTGCCAGCAGCGATGCACGGGGGCGGGGCACCGGGGAGCTGTTTTTT. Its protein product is CASSDARGRGTGELFF. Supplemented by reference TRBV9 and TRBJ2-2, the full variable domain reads DSGVTQTPKHLITATGQRVTLRCSPRSGDLSVYWYQQSLDQGLQFLIQYYNGEERAKGNILERFSAQQFPDLHSELNLSSLELGDSALYFCASSDARGRGTGELFFGEGSRLTVL.